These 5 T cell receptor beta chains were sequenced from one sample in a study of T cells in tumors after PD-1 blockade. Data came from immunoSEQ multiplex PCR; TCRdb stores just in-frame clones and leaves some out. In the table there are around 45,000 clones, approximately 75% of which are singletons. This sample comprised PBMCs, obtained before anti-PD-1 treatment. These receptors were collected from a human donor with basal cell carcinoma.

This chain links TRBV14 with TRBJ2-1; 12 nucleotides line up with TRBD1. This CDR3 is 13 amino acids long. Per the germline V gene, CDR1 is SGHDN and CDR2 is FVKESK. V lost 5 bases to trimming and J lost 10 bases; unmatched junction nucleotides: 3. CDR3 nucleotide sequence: TGTGCCAGCAGCTGGGACAGGGGGCAGGAGCAGTTCTTC. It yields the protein CASSWDRGQEQFF.

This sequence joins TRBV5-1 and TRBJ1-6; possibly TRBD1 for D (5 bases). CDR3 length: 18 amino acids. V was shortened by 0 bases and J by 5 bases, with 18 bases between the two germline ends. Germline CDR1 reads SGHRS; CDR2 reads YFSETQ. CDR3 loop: CASSLGPVGTRDNSPLHF. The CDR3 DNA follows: TGCGCCAGCAGCTTGGGTCCCGTCGGGACCCGCGATAATTCACCCCTCCACTTT.

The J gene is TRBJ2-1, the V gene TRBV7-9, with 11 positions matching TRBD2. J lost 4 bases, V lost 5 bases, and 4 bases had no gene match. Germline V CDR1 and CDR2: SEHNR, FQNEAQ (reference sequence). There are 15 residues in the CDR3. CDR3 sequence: CASSPGLAGYNEQFF. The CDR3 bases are TGTGCCAGCAGCCCTGGACTAGCGGGTTACAATGAGCAGTTCTTC.

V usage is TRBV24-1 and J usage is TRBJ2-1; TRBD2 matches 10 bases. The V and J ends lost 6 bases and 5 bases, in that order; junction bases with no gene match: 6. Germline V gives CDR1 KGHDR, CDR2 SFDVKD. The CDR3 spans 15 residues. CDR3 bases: TGTGCCACCAGTCAAAGGACTAGCGGAGACAATGAGCAGTTCTTC. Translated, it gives CATSQRTSGDNEQFF.

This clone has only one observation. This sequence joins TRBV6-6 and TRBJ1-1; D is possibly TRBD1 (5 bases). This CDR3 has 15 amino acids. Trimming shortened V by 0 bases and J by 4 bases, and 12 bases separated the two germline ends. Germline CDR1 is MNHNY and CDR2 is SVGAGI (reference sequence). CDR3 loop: CASSYSGLRGTEAFF. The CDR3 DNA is TGTGCCAGCAGTTACTCGGGGTTAAGGGGCACTGAAGCTTTCTTT.